The next 9 T cell receptor beta chains were all read from a single sample in a study of low-dose radiotherapy and immunotherapy resistance in tumors. Primers targeting TRAV and TRBV primed first-strand cDNA, covering alpha and beta chains. TCRs were amplified for roughly 20 PCR cycles with a constant-region primer and V-primer adapter. TCRdb reanalysed the reads using MiXCR and keeps one entry per CDR3 protein. The sample lists under 10,000 distinct CDR3 sequences; roughly 57% were seen once. The receptors shown here come from a human donor with advanced metastatic prostate, ovarian, gallbladder or colorectal cancer (not recorded which). This table probably holds off-target reads from a library built for another chain.

The chain uses TRBV6-1 and TRBJ2-3, with D hard to call. Deletions cut 4 bases from V and 11 bases from J, with 10 bases between. There are 11 residues in the CDR3. Germline CDR1 and CDR2: MNHNS and SASEGT. The DNA of the CDR3 is TGTGCCAGCAGTGCCTTACATGGGCAGTATTTT. Protein product: CASSALHGQYF.

This chain links TRBV5-1 with TRBJ1-2; tentatively, D is TRBD1 (6 bases). The CDR3 has 15 amino acids. The germline V gene encodes CDR1 SGHRS and CDR2 YFSETQ. The germline V and J ends were trimmed by 4 bases and 0 bases, with 13 bases remaining between them. This CDR3 reads CASSNSGTTNYGYTF. In DNA form, the CDR3 reads TGCGCCAGCAGCAATTCCGGGACAACTAACTATGGCTACACCTTC.

This clonotype has a handful of counts. An end of the junction differs from the germline gene, which may be a read error. The chain combines TRBV5-3 with TRBJ1-4; D remains ambiguous. TRBV5-3 is assigned to the ORF class and has an uncertain function. The length of the CDR3 is 14 residues. The CDR3 DNA reads as TGTGCCAGCAGCTTACGGGTCGGCGATGAAAAACTGTTTTTT. This translates into CASSLRVGDEKLFF.

This chain uses TRBV30 with TRBJ1-1, with D perhaps TRBD1 (5 bases). The CDR3 contains 13 residues. V lost 5 bases and J lost 0, with 10 bases in between. Germline assignment: CDR1 GTSNPN and CDR2 SVGIG (reference sequence). Written as DNA, the CDR3 is TGTGCCTGGGCAAGGACAATGAACACTGAAGCTTTCTTT. It translates to CAWARTMNTEAFF.

The chain combines TRBV28 with TRBJ2-1; 12 bases map to TRBD2. Germline values: CDR1 MDHEN, CDR2 SYDVKM. With V trimmed by 6 bases and J by 7 bases, 1 base remained unmatched. This CDR3 is 13 amino acids long. The CDR3 spells CASRLAGGNEQFF. In nucleotides, the CDR3 is TGTGCCAGCAGGCTAGCGGGAGGGAATGAGCAGTTCTTC.

A few counts support this clonotype. This chain joins TRBV2 and TRBJ1-5, with TRBD1 as a possible D gene (6 bases). In germline, CDR1 is SNHLY, CDR2 FYNNEI. Trimming removed 6 bases from V and 3 bases from J, with 15 bases in between. The CDR3 loop spans 15 amino acids. The CDR3 DNA follows: TGTGCCAGCAGGTTAATCCGGGACACCAATCAGCCCCAGCATTTT. This sequence encodes CASRLIRDTNQPQHF.

This clonotype was seen only a few times. The chain is built from TRBV7-2 and TRBJ2-2, with a possible D match to TRBD2 (5 bases). Trimming stripped 11 bases from V and 0 bases from J, with 10 bases between. Germline CDR1 is SGHTA and CDR2 is FQGNSA. The CDR3 loop spans 13 amino acids. The CDR3 sequence: CAGLSPNTGELFF. In DNA form, the CDR3 reads TGTGCCGGACTTTCGCCGAACACCGGGGAGCTGTTTTTT.

V and J are TRBV20-1 and TRBJ1-5; D gene ambiguous. Looked up from germline, CDR1 is DFQATT and CDR2 is SNEGSKA (reference sequence). The CDR3 is 12 residues long. The CDR3 is CSPHTTNQPQHF. CDR3 coding DNA: TGCAGCCCTCACACTACCAATCAGCCCCAGCATTTT.

The rearrangement joins TRBV19 to TRBJ2-7, with D possibly TRBD1 on 5 matching bases. Germline CDR1 reads LNHDA; CDR2 reads SQIVND (reference sequence). The V gene lost 4 bases and the J gene lost 3 bases, with 10 bases spanning the gap. The CDR3 length is 13 residues. The CDR3 coding sequence is TGTGCCAGTAGTAAGGGGCCCGTCTACGAGCAGTACTTC. Protein sequence: CASSKGPVYEQYF.